Each of the 17 T cell receptor beta chains below was sequenced from the same sample in a study of blood T cell repertoires in COVID-19. Some clones are missing from TCRdb's copy, which holds only in-frame ones; the method was immunoSEQ multiplex PCR. Seen here are over 350,000 clones, approximately 90% observed once, and the top ten hold around 1.4%. Sequencing was carried out using peripheral blood. The receptors come from a woman in her twenties or thirties with active or convalescent COVID-19.

The V gene is TRBV6-6, the J gene TRBJ2-3; a possible D gene is TRBD1 (6 bases). The V gene's germline CDR1 is MNHNY and CDR2 SVGAGI (reference sequence). The CDR3 sequence is 15 residues long. Trimming pared 5 bases from V and 1 base from J, leaving 13 bases between. This CDR3 reads CASSHRDPGTDTQYF. CDR3 nucleotides: TGTGCCAGCAGTCACAGGGATCCTGGCACAGATACGCAGTATTTT.

CDR3 in amino acids: CASSPRGVTGELFF. The CDR3 nucleotides are TGTGCCAGCTCACCACGGGGGGTCACCGGGGAGCTGTTTTTT. The chain joins TRBV18 to TRBJ2-2, with D perhaps matching TRBD2 (6 bases). V lost 1 base and J lost 4, with 7 bases in between. CDR1 and CDR2 (germline): KGHSH, LQKENI. The CDR3 is 14 residues long.

This clone was seen repeatedly, ten times or more. The gene calls are TRBV27 and TRBJ2-7; 7 bases line up with TRBD1. V dropped 4 bases and J dropped 2; count of bases not matched to a gene: 11. The CDR3 spans 16 residues. The germline V gene has CDR1 MNHEY and CDR2 SMNVEV (reference sequence). CDR3: CASSSQGVGRPYEQYF. In DNA, the CDR3 is TGTGCCAGCAGTTCCCAGGGGGTCGGACGGCCCTACGAGCAGTACTTC.

The sample holds one count of this clone. V is TRBV2 and J is TRBJ1-2; weak D call: TRBD1 (6 bases). Germline V gene lookup returns CDR1 SNHLY and CDR2 FYNNEI. V was trimmed by 2 bases and J by 6 bases, leaving 10 bases between them. The length of the CDR3 is 13 residues. In DNA, the CDR3 is TGTGCCAGCAGTGAATGGGCAGGGGATGGCTACACCTTC. As protein: CASSEWAGDGYTF.

The count of this clone is one. The chain is built from TRBV28 and TRBJ1-6; unclear D gene. The length of the CDR3 is 16 residues. The germline V and J ends were trimmed by 2 bases and 9 bases, with 17 bases remaining between them. CDR1 and CDR2 (germline): MDHEN, SYDVKM. CDR3 sequence: CASSLTRALAGSPLHF. CDR3 in DNA: TGTGCCAGCAGTTTAACGCGGGCTTTAGCTGGTTCACCCCTCCACTTT.

The rearrangement links TRBV5-4 to TRBJ2-3; D might be TRBD2 (6 bases). CDR1 and CDR2 from the germline V gene are SGHNT and YYREEE (reference sequence). There are 14 residues in the CDR3. Trimming removed 4 bases from V and 2 bases from J, with 11 bases in between. CDR3 nucleotide sequence: TGTGCCAGCAGCCCGGGACTCGTCACAGATACGCAGTATTTT. This translates into CASSPGLVTDTQYF.

This clone was detected only once. The gene calls are TRBV5-6 and TRBJ2-7, with TRBD2 as a possible D gene (6 bases). The germline V gene encodes CDR1 SGHDT and CDR2 YYEEEE. Trimming took 2 bases from V and 3 from J, leaving 15 bases between them. The CDR3 loop spans 15 amino acids. For the CDR3, the DNA is TGTGCCAGCAGCTTATCACTAGCAGGCCACTACGAGCAGTACTTC. Protein: CASSLSLAGHYEQYF.

This chain connects TRBV2 to TRBJ2-7; the D gene is possibly TRBD1 (6 bases). Germline V gene data show CDR1 as SNHLY and CDR2 as FYNNEI. V was trimmed by 9 bases and J by 4 bases, leaving 7 bases between them. The CDR3 contains 10 residues. The CDR3 sequence: CASGQYEQYF. The DNA for the CDR3 is TGTGCCAGTGGACAGTACGAGCAGTACTTC.

The chain links TRBV27 to TRBJ2-1; 9 nucleotides match TRBD2. Germline CDR1 reads MNHEY; CDR2 reads SMNVEV (reference sequence). Trimming removed 2 bases from V and 6 bases from J; junction bases left unmatched: 5. There are 15 residues in the CDR3. CDR3 amino acids: CASSLGGLASNEQFF. The CDR3 coding sequence is TGTGCCAGCAGTTTAGGGGGACTAGCAAGCAATGAGCAGTTCTTC.

This clone has only a few counts. The chain combines TRBV2 with TRBJ2-7; a possible D gene is TRBD1 (6 bases). CDR3 size: 15 residues. Deletions cut 0 bases from V and 4 bases from J, with 13 bases between. Per the germline V gene, CDR1 is SNHLY and CDR2 is FYNNEI. The DNA for the CDR3 is TGTGCCAGCAGTGAAGCGCGGAGGACAGTTTACGAGCAGTACTTC. The encoded protein is CASSEARRTVYEQYF.

The rearrangement joins TRBV18 to TRBJ2-1; 13 bases match TRBD2. The V segment lost 4 bases and the J segment 7 bases; nucleotides outside the gene matches: 13. Germline V gene data show CDR1 as KGHSH and CDR2 as LQKENI. This CDR3 has 18 residues. This chain's CDR3 is CASSRLAGGGPPANEQFF. CDR3 bases: TGTGCCAGCTCACGACTAGCGGGAGGAGGCCCGCCGGCAAATGAGCAGTTCTTC.

This clone has at least ten counts. The J gene is TRBJ2-2, the V gene TRBV11-1; 7 bases match TRBD2. Germline CDR1 SGHAT, CDR2 FQDESV (reference sequence). CDR3 length equals 15 residues. The ends lost 5 bases at V and 1 base at J; junction bases unmatched: 4. CDR3: CASSLGGVNTGELFF. The DNA of the CDR3 is TGTGCCAGCAGCCTGGGAGGGGTGAACACCGGGGAGCTGTTTTTT.

The table lists this clone with a few counts. V is TRBV5-1 and J is TRBJ1-6; 9 bases are shared with TRBD1. The CDR3 has 15 amino acids. Losses at the gene ends were 4 bases for V and 10 bases for J; bases not matched to a gene: 9. The germline V gene encodes CDR1 SGHRS and CDR2 YFSETQ. The chain's CDR3 is CASSDTGTGWSPLHF. The CDR3 DNA reads TGCGCCAGCAGCGACACCGGGACAGGGTGGTCACCCCTCCACTTT.

The rearrangement links TRBV6-1 to TRBJ1-2, with 7 nucleotides matching TRBD1. This CDR3 contains 13 residues. From germline, CDR1 is MNHNS and CDR2 SASEGT. The trim removed 3 bases at V and 3 bases at J, leaving 1 base unmatched. CDR3 protein: CASSDGTDYGYTF. CDR3 coding DNA: TGTGCCAGCAGTGACGGGACAGACTATGGCTACACCTTC.

This clone occurred a few times. V usage is TRBV28 and J usage is TRBJ1-5; D remains ambiguous. V dropped 5 bases and J dropped 2 bases, with 10 bases sitting between them. CDR3 length: 14 amino acids. The germline CDR1 and CDR2 sequences are MDHEN and SYDVKM. For the CDR3, the DNA is TGTGCCAGCAGTCCCACTAGGGGCAATCAGCCCCAGCATTTT. Translating it yields CASSPTRGNQPQHF. Supplemented by reference TRBV28 and TRBJ1-5, the full variable domain reads DVKVTQSSRYLVKRTGEKVFLECVQDMDHENMFWYRQDPGLGLRLIYFSYDVKMKEKGDIPEGYSVSREKKERFSLILESASTNQTSMYLCASSPTRGNQPQHFGDGTRLSIL.

V and J are TRBV6-5 and TRBJ1-1; D perhaps matches TRBD1 (6 bases). The ends were cut back, 8 bases at V and 3 bases at J, with 16 bases in the middle. This CDR3 comprises 14 residues. Germline V lookup: CDR1 MNHEY, CDR2 SVGAGI. CDR3 sequence reads: CASLSGTLYTEAFF. CDR3 in DNA: TGTGCCAGCTTATCCGGGACACTTTACACTGAAGCTTTCTTT.

J is TRBJ1-2 and V is TRBV6-5, with D unclear. The CDR3 is made up of 15 amino acids. V was cut by 0 bases and J by 6 bases, with 14 bases left in between. Germline assignment: CDR1 MNHEY and CDR2 SVGAGI. The CDR3 coding sequence is TGTGCCAGCAGTTACTCGGTCCACAGTGACCATGGCTACACCTTC. Its protein is CASSYSVHSDHGYTF.